This T cell receptor beta chain was identified in a study of monozygotic twins with inflammatory bowel disease. UMIs containing a 6-nucleotide sample barcode were added via template switching. Two rounds of nested PCR, of 16 and 9 cycles, were run on TCRalpha and TCRbeta cDNA. TCRdb re-called the 5' RACE reads and gives one entry per CDR3 protein, without DNA. The listing contains about 450,000 distinct CDR3 sequences. Study-level findings and limits: Concordant and discordant twins showed no difference in repertoire similarity, possibly from limited power.

Remarks on this clonotype: What it binds is not known.

Germline V lookup: CDR1 KGHDR, CDR2 SFDVKD. The CDR3 length is 16 residues. This TCR was recovered from a human donor with ulcerative colitis or Crohn's disease, or a healthy co-twin of an affected twin (not recorded which). The J gene is TRBJ2-5, the V gene TRBV24-1; TCRdb selects TRBD2, and the lack of DNA leaves this call unchecked. Material for sequencing was blood. CDR3 loop: CATSDFTSGTQETQYF.